The 8 T cell receptor beta chains below come from one sample, sequenced in a study of post-analysis software for immune sequencing data. The study, taken as a whole, reports: In patients, about 5 TRBV segments were more frequent than in controls, with TRBV5-6, TRBV5-1 and TRBV20-1 among them.

Antigens for these TCRs are unknown. Unique molecular identifiers tagged the TCR beta cDNA libraries. TCRdb recomputed calls from the PCR reads with MiXCR, one row per CDR3 protein. The table lists hundreds of thousands of distinct CDR3 sequences, more than 50% of them singletons. The sequenced sample was blood. Receptor source: a girl aged 2-9 years with multiple sclerosis.

The chain links TRBV10-3 to TRBJ2-3, with 9 bases matching TRBD2. V lost 8 bases to trimming and J lost 0 bases; unmatched junction nucleotides: 3. The CDR3 contains 14 residues. CDR1 and CDR2 from the germline V gene are ENHRY and SYGVKD. The CDR3 DNA reads as TGTGCCATCCGGACTAGCGTAAGCACAGATACGCAGTATTTT. It yields the protein CAIRTSVSTDTQYF.

The chain links TRBV12-5 to TRBJ2-4; D remains ambiguous. CDR1 and CDR2 from the germline V gene are LGHNT and FRNRAP. The CDR3 runs 13 residues. V dropped 2 bases and J dropped 2 bases, with 4 bases sitting between them. The CDR3 protein is CASGLFTKNIQYF. CDR3 coding DNA: TGTGCTAGTGGTTTGTTTACCAAAAACATTCAGTACTTC.

V usage is TRBV4-1 and J usage is TRBJ1-2; D gene unclear. V lost 0 bases to trimming and J lost 3 bases, with 5 bases between them. Germline values: CDR1 MGHRA, CDR2 YSYEKL. This CDR3 has 13 amino acids. The CDR3 region has the DNA TGCGCCAGCAGCCAAGAGGAGGACTATGGCTACACCTTC. It is translated as CASSQEEDYGYTF.

The V call is TRBV28, the J call TRBJ2-2, with 14 bases matching TRBD2. CDR3 length: 18 amino acids. Germline V gives CDR1 MDHEN, CDR2 SYDVKM. Losses at the gene ends were 6 bases for V and 4 bases for J; bases not matched to a gene: 10. CDR3 protein: CASSTSGTSGRSTGELFF. CDR3 sequence (DNA): TGTGCCAGCAGCACCTCCGGGACTAGCGGGAGAAGCACCGGGGAGCTGTTTTTT.

The CDR3 DNA follows: TGTGCCAGCAAGTCACAGGGGGGGGTTGGTGAGCAGTTCTTC. This translates into CASKSQGGVGEQFF. J is TRBJ2-1 and V is TRBV6-2 or TRBV6-3; D is perhaps TRBD1 (8 bases). CDR1 is MNHEY and CDR2 is SVGEGT in the germline V gene. Between the trimmed V and J ends, which lost 7 bases and 9 bases, there was a span of 19 bases. CDR3 size: 14 residues.

The chain is built from TRBV20-1 and TRBJ2-3; D is ambiguous. The CDR3 is 12 residues long. Deletions cut 6 bases from V and 1 base from J, with 8 bases between. Germline CDR1 reads DFQATT; CDR2 reads SNEGSKA (reference sequence). The CDR3 protein is CSAPGRTDTQYF. The DNA for the CDR3 is TGCAGTGCGCCCGGCCGCACAGATACGCAGTATTTT.

The rearrangement joins TRBV6-1 to TRBJ2-3; D ambiguous. This CDR3 is 14 amino acids long. In germline, CDR1 is MNHNS, CDR2 SASEGT. V was shortened by 4 bases and J by 0 bases, with 8 bases between the two germline ends. CDR3 DNA: TGTGCCAGCAGTGTATGGGGTAGCACAGATACGCAGTATTTT. Translated, it gives CASSVWGSTDTQYF.

The J gene is TRBJ2-7, the V gene TRBV7-9; 7 nucleotides match TRBD2. With the DNA end fitting TRBJ2-5 better, the J assignment may be wrong. Germline-derived CDR1 and CDR2 are SEHNR and FQNEAQ (reference sequence). The CDR3 sequence is 14 residues long. The CDR3 region is CASSVSGTEETQYF. CDR3 in DNA: TGTGCCAGCAGCGTCAGCGGGACTGAAGAGACCCAGTACTTC.